This paragraph reports one T cell receptor beta chain. This sample is drawn from a study of blood T cell repertoires in COVID-19. Overall study: Specimens from acute and convalescent COVID-19 originated in the United States, Italy and Spain. Nucleic acid was either cDNA or gDNA, and it came from T cells, B-cell-depleted T cells, or PBMCs.

Only in-frame clones appear in the TCRdb table, and some are missing; sequencing was by immunoSEQ multiplex PCR. This sample has around 54,000 clones, with 89% found just once. J was trimmed by 5 bases and V by 6 bases; bases with no gene match: 4. CDR1 MNHEY and CDR2 SVGAGI come from the germline V gene. The CDR3 has 13 residues. Sample: peripheral blood. This TCR was sampled from a human donor in a cohort sampled during active COVID-19. The V and J genes are TRBV6-5 and TRBJ2-1, with TRBD1 matching over 7 bases. CDR3 residues: CASRRDSDNEQFF. In DNA, the CDR3 is TGTGCCAGCAGACGGGACAGCGACAATGAGCAGTTCTTC.